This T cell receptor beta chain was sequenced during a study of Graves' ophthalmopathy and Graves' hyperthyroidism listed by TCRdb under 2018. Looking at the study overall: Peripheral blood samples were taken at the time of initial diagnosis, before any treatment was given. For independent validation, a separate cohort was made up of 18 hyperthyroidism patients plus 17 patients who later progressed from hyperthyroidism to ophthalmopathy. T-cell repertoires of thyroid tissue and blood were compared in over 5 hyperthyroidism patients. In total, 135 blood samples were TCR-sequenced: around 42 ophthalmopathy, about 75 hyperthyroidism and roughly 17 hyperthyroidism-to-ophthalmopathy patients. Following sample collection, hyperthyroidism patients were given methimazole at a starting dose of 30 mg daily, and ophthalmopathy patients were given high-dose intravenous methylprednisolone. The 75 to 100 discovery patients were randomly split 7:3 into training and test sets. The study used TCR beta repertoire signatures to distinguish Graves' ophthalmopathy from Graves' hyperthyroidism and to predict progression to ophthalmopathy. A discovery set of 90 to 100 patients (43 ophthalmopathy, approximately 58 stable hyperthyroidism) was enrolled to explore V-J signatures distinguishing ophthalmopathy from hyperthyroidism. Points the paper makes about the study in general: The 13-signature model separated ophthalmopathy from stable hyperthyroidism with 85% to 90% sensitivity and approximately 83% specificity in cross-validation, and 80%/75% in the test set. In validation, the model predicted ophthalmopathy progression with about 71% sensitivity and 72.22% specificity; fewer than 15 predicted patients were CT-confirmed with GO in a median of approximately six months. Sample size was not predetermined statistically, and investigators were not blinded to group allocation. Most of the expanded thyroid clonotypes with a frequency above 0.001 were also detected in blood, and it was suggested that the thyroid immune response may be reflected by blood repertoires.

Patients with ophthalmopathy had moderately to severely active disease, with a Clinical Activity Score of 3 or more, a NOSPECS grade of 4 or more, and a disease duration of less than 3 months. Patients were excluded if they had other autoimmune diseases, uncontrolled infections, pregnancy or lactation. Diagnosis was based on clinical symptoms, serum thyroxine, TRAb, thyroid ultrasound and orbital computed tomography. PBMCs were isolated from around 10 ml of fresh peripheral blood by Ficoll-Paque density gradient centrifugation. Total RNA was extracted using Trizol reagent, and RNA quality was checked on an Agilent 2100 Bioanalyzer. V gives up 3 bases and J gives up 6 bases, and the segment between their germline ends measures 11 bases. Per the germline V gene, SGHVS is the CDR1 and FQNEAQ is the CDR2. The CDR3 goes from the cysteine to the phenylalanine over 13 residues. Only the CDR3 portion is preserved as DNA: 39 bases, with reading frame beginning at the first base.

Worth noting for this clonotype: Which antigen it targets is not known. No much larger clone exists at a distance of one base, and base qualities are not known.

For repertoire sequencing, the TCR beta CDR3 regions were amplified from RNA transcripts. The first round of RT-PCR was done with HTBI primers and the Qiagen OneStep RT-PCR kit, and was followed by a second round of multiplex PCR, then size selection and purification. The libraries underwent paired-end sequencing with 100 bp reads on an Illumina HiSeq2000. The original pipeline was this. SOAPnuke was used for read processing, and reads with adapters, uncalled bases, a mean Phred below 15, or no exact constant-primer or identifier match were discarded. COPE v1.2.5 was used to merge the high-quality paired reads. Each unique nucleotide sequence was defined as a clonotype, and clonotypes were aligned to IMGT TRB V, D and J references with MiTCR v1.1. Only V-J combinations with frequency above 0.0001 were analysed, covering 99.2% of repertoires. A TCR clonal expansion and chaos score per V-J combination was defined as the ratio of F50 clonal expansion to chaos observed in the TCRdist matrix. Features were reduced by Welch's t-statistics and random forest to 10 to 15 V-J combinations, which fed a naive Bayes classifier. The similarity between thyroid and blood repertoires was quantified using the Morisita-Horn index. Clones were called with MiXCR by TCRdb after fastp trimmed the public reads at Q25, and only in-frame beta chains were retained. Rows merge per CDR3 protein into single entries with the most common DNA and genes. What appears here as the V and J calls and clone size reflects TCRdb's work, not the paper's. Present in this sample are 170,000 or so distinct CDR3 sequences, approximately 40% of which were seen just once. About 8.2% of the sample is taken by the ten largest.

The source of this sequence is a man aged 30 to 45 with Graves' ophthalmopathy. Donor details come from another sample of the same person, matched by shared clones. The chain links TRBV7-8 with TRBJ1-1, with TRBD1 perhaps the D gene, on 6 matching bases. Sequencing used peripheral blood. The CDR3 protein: CASSLQQGSEAFF. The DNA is TGTGCCAGCAGCTTGCAACAGGGTTCTGAAGCTTTCTTT.